This entry concerns a single TCR beta chain. Its specificity is unknown. This sample is part of a study of T cell clonotyping in hematopoietic cell transplantation. CDR3 length: 12 residues. Between the trimmed V and J ends, which lost 10 bases and 3 bases, there was a span of 13 bases. Germline assignment: CDR1 MNHNS and CDR2 SASEGT. Time point in this sample: recipient sample about 28 days before transplant, after cytoreduction. Study-level results: Pathologically expanded recipient clonotypes increased progressively from day 30 to day 180 as diversity fell.

Clones were read by immunoSEQ multiplex PCR, and TCRdb kept only the in-frame ones, dropping some. The data contain 27,000 or so clones, less than 75% of them seen just once; the ten biggest clones take up approximately 5.9%. The specimen was peripheral blood mononuclear cells, collected before stem cell transplant. The chain has TRBV6-1 and TRBJ2-7; a weak D match, TRBD2 (6 bases). This clonotype originated in a man aged 50 to 60 with myelodysplastic syndrome. Some clones in this sample may be carry-over from other donors' samples. The CDR3 loop reads CATAGLLYEQYF. DNA for the CDR3: TGTGCCACCGCGGGACTCCTCTACGAGCAGTACTTC.